This T cell receptor (beta chain) derives from a study of post-analysis software for immune sequencing data. Turning to the study itself: Patients with relapsing-remitting, secondary progressive and progressive-relapsing multiple sclerosis courses were all represented.

As for this clonotype: The antigen is undetermined.

cDNA libraries of TCR beta carried unique molecular identifiers. It was from roughly 1.1 to 9.2 million T cells that some 500,000 cDNA molecules came. TCRdb reanalysed the PCR reads using MiXCR and keeps one entry per CDR3 protein. This table holds 400,000 to 500,000 distinct CDR3 sequences, approximately 39% found once. V gave up 4 bases and J gave up 8 bases; unmatched junction bases: 1. From germline, CDR1 is MDHEN and CDR2 SYDVKM. The CDR3 length is 12 residues. Study-wide results and caveats: F measure showed strong co-clustering of same-batch samples. Controls showed significantly higher normalized Chao1 diversity than did multiple sclerosis patients. TRBV5-6, TRBV5-1 and TRBV20-1 were among four or five TRBV segments more frequent in patients than controls.

Sequencing was carried out using blood. The chain employs TRBV28 and TRBJ2-1; 8 nucleotides agree with TRBD2. The sequence derives from a girl aged 2 to 10 with multiple sclerosis. This CDR3 reads CASSWTSYEQFF. In DNA form, the CDR3 reads TGTGCCAGCAGTTGGACTAGCTATGAGCAGTTCTTC.